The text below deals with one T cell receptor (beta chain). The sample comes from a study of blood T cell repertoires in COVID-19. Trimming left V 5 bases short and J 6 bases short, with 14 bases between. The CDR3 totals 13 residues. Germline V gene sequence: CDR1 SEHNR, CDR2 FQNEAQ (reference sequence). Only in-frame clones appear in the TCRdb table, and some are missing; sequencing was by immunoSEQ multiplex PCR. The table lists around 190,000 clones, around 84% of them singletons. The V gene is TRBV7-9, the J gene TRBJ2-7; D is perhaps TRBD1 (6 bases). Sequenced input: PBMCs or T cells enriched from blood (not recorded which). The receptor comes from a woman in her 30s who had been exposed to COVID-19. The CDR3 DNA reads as TGTGCCAGCAGCCCCCTTACAGGGAGCGAGCAGTACTTC. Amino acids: CASSPLTGSEQYF.